This T cell receptor (beta chain) was recovered during a study of prognosis after radiotherapy for stage I lung cancer. Study summary: Alongside stereotactic body radiotherapy, concurrent therapy was given to no patient. The study's findings and limits: Medians of about 9,700 versus 6,500 showed unique TCR clone counts falling after stereotactic body radiation therapy.

V shed 5 bases and J 6 bases; nucleotides not matched to a gene: 6. The CDR3 is 16 amino acids. The germline gives CDR1 LGHNT, CDR2 FRNRAP. A draw of approximately 6 milliliters of peripheral blood took place at each of two time points. This clonotype appeared many times. The antigen is unknown. TCR beta CDR3 amplification from genomic DNA was performed by two-round multiplex PCR. With primers specific to each TRBV and TRBJ gene, the first-round PCR was performed. TCRdb processed the multiplex PCR reads anew with MiXCR; each CDR3 protein has one entry. The sample lists 50,000 or so distinct CDR3 sequences, approximately 35% occurring once.

The receptor was derived from a donor aged 50 or older with non-small cell lung cancer. This specimen was PBMCs, taken before or after stereotactic body radiation therapy (not recorded which). The gene calls are TRBV12-5 and TRBJ2-1, with 14 bases aligning to TRBD2. The CDR3 sequence is CASGPGLAGGLNEQFF. Written as DNA, the CDR3 is TGTGCTAGTGGTCCAGGACTAGCGGGAGGCCTCAATGAGCAGTTCTTC.